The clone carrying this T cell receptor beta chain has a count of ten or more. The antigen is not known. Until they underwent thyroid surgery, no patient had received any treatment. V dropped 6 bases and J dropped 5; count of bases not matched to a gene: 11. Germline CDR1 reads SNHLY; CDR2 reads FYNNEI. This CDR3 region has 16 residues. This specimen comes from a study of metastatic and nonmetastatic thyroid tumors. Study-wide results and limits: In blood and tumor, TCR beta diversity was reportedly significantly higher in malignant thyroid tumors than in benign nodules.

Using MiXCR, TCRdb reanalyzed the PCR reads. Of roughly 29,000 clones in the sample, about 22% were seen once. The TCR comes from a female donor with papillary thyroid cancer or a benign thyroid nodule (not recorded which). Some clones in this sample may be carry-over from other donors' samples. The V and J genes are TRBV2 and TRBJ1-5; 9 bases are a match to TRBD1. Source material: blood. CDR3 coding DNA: TGTGCCAGCAGCGGGATCTCCGGGACAGGGCATCAGCCCCAGCATTTT. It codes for CASSGISGTGHQPQHF.